The clone carrying this TCR beta chain occurred a few times. The antigen is unknown. The authors prepared the TCRbeta library with unique molecular identifiers. TCRdb used MiXCR to reprocess the PCR reads, holding one entry per CDR3 protein. Altogether just over 950,000 distinct CDR3 sequences are present, 25% to 35% being singletons, with the ten largest covering about 28%. The CDR3 runs to 17 residues. Germline V gene data show CDR1 as ENHRY and CDR2 as SYGVKD. V gave up 3 bases and J gave up 6 bases; unmatched junction bases: 12. This sample is drawn from a study of T-cell reconstitution after alpha-beta-depleted transplantation in children. General study results and limits: The high TCRbeta diversity at day 60 in some patients came from surviving recipient T cells and thymic progenitors. At one year after transplant, newly produced T cells mostly accounted for T-cell counts and diversity.

The TCR comes from a boy under two years old who had a stem cell transplant for SCID, so the T cells may come from the graft donor. The input for sequencing was PBMCs, mostly from graft donor cells, taken 360 days after TCRalphabeta/CD19-depleted stem cell transplant. This chain links TRBV10-3 with TRBJ2-1, with 9 bases that match TRBD1. CDR3 coding DNA: TGTGCCATCAGTGAATCGAAACAGGGGGCGCGCCGCAATGAGCAGTTCTTC. Its translation: CAISESKQGARRNEQFF.